These T cell receptor beta chains were read from a single sample in a study of blood T cell repertoires in COVID-19. Here immunoSEQ multiplex PCR was the method, and the copy in TCRdb shows in-frame clones only, minus some. The table shows 55,000 to 65,000 clones, with roughly four fifths occurring only once. The specimen was peripheral blood. The receptors stem from a human donor in a cohort sampled during active COVID-19. CDR3s include the opening cysteine and the closing phenylalanine or tryptophan. Each record gives: clone size, D gene, V gene, J gene, CDR3 DNA, CDR3 protein. The D gene is left open where the match is weak. Not all rows give a size; the values are once, few, many and, for expanded clones, a class.

once	TRBD1	TRBV4-2	TRBJ1-3	TGTGCCAGCAGCCAGTACAGGGGATCTGGAAACACCATATATTTT	CASSQYRGSGNTIYF
.	.	TRBV20-1	TRBJ1-4	TGCAGTGCCGAGGGCGTGGAAAAACTGTTTTTT	CSAEGVEKLFF
.	TRBD1	TRBV7-9	TRBJ1-4	TGTGCCAGCAGCTCTACCGGGACAGGGGCTGAAAAACTGTTTTTT	CASSSTGTGAEKLFF
.	.	TRBV9	TRBJ1-3	TGTGCCAGCAGCGTAGGACAGAACTCTGGAAACACCATATATTTT	CASSVGQNSGNTIYF
.	.	TRBV5-1	TRBJ1-1	TGCGCCAGCAGCTCGGGGGGATCCGCTGAAGCTTTCTTT	CASSSGGSAEAFF
once	.	TRBV6-4	TRBJ2-5	TGTGCCAGCAGTGACCCCAGCCCCCGGGGCCAAGAGACCCAGTACTTC	CASSDPSPRGQETQYF
.	.	TRBV10-3	TRBJ2-5	TGTGCCATCAGTGAAGCACAGGGTGGCCGTGAGACCCAGTACTTC	CAISEAQGGRETQYF
.	.	TRBV4-1	TRBJ1-5	TGCGCCAGCATCCCCTCGAGTCTGGACAGAATAAATCAGCCCCAGCATTTT	CASIPSSLDRINQPQHF
.	TRBD2	TRBV10-3	TRBJ2-3	TGTGCCATTAAGCCAACCCTTAGCGGGGCCAGCACAGATACGCAGTATTTT	CAIKPTLSGASTDTQYF
.	.	TRBV7-2	TRBJ2-3	TGTGCCAGCAGCTTAGGGCGCACAGATACGCAGTATTTT	CASSLGRTDTQYF
.	.	TRBV27	TRBJ2-2	TGTGCCAGCAGTTTATATCAGGGATCGAACACCGGGGAGCTGTTTTTT	CASSLYQGSNTGELFF
once	TRBD2	TRBV11-1	TRBJ2-2	TGTGCCAGCAGCCTAGGACGGGGGGGAACCACCGGGGAGCTGTTTTTT	CASSLGRGGTTGELFF
.	.	TRBV5-8	TRBJ1-5	TGTGCCAGCAGCTTGGATGGCGGGGGCCGCTTCAATCAGCCCCAGCATTTT	CASSLDGGGRFNQPQHF
.	.	TRBV30	TRBJ1-2	TGTGCCTGGAGTGTCGGGACTTTGGGCTATGGCTACACCTTC	CAWSVGTLGYGYTF
few	TRBD2	TRBV2	TRBJ2-3	TGTGCCAGCAGTGTGGTTAGCGGGGGGTACGGAACGCAGTATTTT	CASSVVSGGYGTQYF
once	TRBD2	TRBV5-5	TRBJ2-1	TGTGCCAGCGTAGCGGGGGGCCAAAATGAGCAGTTCTTC	CASVAGGQNEQFF
.	.	TRBV10-2	TRBJ2-2	TGCGCCAGCAGACCACCCGGGAAGGAGAACACCGGGGAGCTGTTTTTT	CASRPPGKENTGELFF
.	.	TRBV7-9	TRBJ1-1	TGTGCCAGCAGCTTCGGGACAAATACGGCTTTCTTT	CASSFGTNTAFF
.	.	TRBV11-2	TRBJ2-5	TGTGCCAGCAGCTTAGTCCCCAGAGAGACCCAGTACTTC	CASSLVPRETQYF
.	.	TRBV7-2	TRBJ1-6	TGTGCCACCAAGGGCGGGGGCTATAATTCACCCCTCCACTTT	CATKGGGYNSPLHF
.	TRBD2	TRBV30	TRBJ2-4	TGTGCCTGGGCAATAGCGGGGGGGACAAACATTCAGTACTTC	CAWAIAGGTNIQYF
.	TRBD2	TRBV2	TRBJ2-2	TGTGCCAGCAGGCTGACTAGCGGGAAGGGGGAGCTGTTTTTT	CASRLTSGKGELFF
.	.	TRBV12-3/TRBV12-4	TRBJ2-1	TGTGCCAGCAGTTTTGAGGGACTGTTACAGTTCTTC	CASSFEGLLQFF
.	TRBD1	TRBV10-3	TRBJ2-1	TGTGCCATCAGTGGGGGGGACAGGGGAGTGGATGAGCAGTTCTTC	CAISGGDRGVDEQFF
.	TRBD1	TRBV2	TRBJ1-5	TGTGCCAGCAGTACCCGACAGGGGGCACTCGGTCAGCCCCAGCATTTT	CASSTRQGALGQPQHF
once	TRBD1	TRBV2	TRBJ1-1	TGTGCCAGCAGTCTACAGACAGGGGGCGCGAACACTGAAGCTTTCTTT	CASSLQTGGANTEAFF
.	.	TRBV3-1/TRBV3-2	TRBJ1-3	TGTGCCAGCAGCCCCCTCATGGGGGGGATTGGAAACACCATATATTTT	CASSPLMGGIGNTIYF
.	TRBD1	TRBV7-9	TRBJ2-3	TGTGCCAGCAGCAGACAGGGAGATACGCAGTATTTT	CASSRQGDTQYF
once	TRBD1	TRBV2	TRBJ1-1	TGTGCCAGCAGGCGGACAGGGTTGAACACTGAAGCTTTCTTT	CASRRTGLNTEAFF
.	TRBD1	TRBV24-1	TRBJ1-4	TGTGCCACCAGTGACTGGACAGGGGAAAATGAAAAACTGTTTTTT	CATSDWTGENEKLFF
.	TRBD2	TRBV2	TRBJ2-3	TGTGCCAGCAGGACCCTAGCGGGGGGGCTAGATACGCAGTATTTT	CASRTLAGGLDTQYF
.	TRBD1	TRBV14	TRBJ1-2	TGTGCCAGCAGCCAAGGGACAGGGCCCTATGGCTACACCTTC	CASSQGTGPYGYTF
medium-sized	.	TRBV7-6	TRBJ1-1	TGTGCCAGCAGCTCGGCGGGCGGAGTCGCTGAAGCTTTCTTT	CASSSAGGVAEAFF
.	TRBD1	TRBV19	TRBJ1-5	TGTGCCAGCACCAAGGACAGGGACCCAGGTCAGCCCCAGCATTTT	CASTKDRDPGQPQHF
.	.	TRBV7-2	TRBJ1-5	TGTGCCAGCAGCTTAGAGCTGCTTCAGCCCCAGCATTTT	CASSLELLQPQHF
.	TRBD2	TRBV2	TRBJ2-1	TGTGCCAGCATTCCGGGACTAGCGGGGGGGCTAACGCACAATGAGCAGTTCTTC	CASIPGLAGGLTHNEQFF
.	TRBD1	TRBV15	TRBJ1-2	TGTGCCACCAGACAGGGGGTTGGCTACACCTTC	CATRQGVGYTF
.	.	TRBV10-3	TRBJ2-5	TGTGCCATCAGTGATAGAGGGACAAACCAAGAGACCCAGTACTTC	CAISDRGTNQETQYF
.	.	TRBV6-5	TRBJ2-7	TGTGCCAGCAACCGGAGACAGACCTACGAGCAGTACTTC	CASNRRQTYEQYF
.	TRBD1	TRBV5-1	TRBJ2-2	TGCGCCAGCAGCCCCGCCGGGACAGGGGGCAAGGGCACCGGGGAGCTGTTTTTT	CASSPAGTGGKGTGELFF
.	.	TRBV6-5	TRBJ1-5	TGTGCCGCCGCGATTAGCAATCAGCCCCAGCATTTT	CAAAISNQPQHF
once	TRBD1	TRBV18	TRBJ1-5	TGTGCCAGCTCACTTGAGACAGGGTGGAATCAGCCCCAGCATTTT	CASSLETGWNQPQHF
.	.	TRBV5-1	TRBJ2-5	TGCGCCAGCAGCGCGGGACCTCGAGAGACCCAGTACTTC	CASSAGPRETQYF
few	.	TRBV28	TRBJ1-5	TGTGCCAGCAGTTTATCGGTTCAGCCCCAGCATTTT	CASSLSVQPQHF
.	.	TRBV27	TRBJ1-5	TGTGCCAGCGGAGTGGGCTGGAGGCAGCCCCAGCATTTT	CASGVGWRQPQHF
.	TRBD1	TRBV6-5	TRBJ1-5	TGTGCCAGCAGTTCCTTGGGACAGGGGGTTCGGCCCCAGCATTTT	CASSSLGQGVRPQHF
.	.	TRBV4-1	TRBJ2-5	TGCGCCAGCAGCCAAGTGGTCCGGGAGAGATTTAAAGAGACCCAGTACTTC	CASSQVVRERFKETQYF
.	TRBD2	TRBV29-1	TRBJ2-3	TGCAGCGTTCGGCCGGGGGGGGGCGGGGATACGCAGTATTTT	CSVRPGGGGDTQYF